Listed below are T cell receptor beta chains from one sample, sequenced in a study of vaccination effects on CD4 cells after COVID-19. Their recognized antigens are unknown. Generated by immunoSEQ multiplex PCR, the TCRdb table keeps only in-frame clones and is missing some. The sample yields around 21,000 clones, roughly two thirds seen once. The starting material was CD4+ T cells from PBMCs cultured with HCoV-NL63 spike peptides, obtained before COVID-19 vaccination. The receptors originated from a human donor who received a COVID-19 vaccine. Both conserved end residues are part of each CDR3. Each record gives: V gene, D gene, clone size, J gene, CDR3 protein, CDR3 DNA. A D gene is named only where the DNA matches it firmly. Part of the rows lack a size; the others show once, few, many or a class for expanded clones.

>TRBV5-5|NA|NA|TRBJ1-2
CASSLVLRETYGYTF
TGTGCCAGCAGCTTGGTCCTACGGGAAACCTATGGCTACACCTTC
>TRBV7-2|NA|NA|TRBJ1-2
CASSLTADNYGYTF
TGTGCCAGCAGCTTGACGGCCGACAACTATGGCTACACCTTC
>TRBV19|NA|few|TRBJ2-2
CASKQHMNTGELFF
TGTGCCAGTAAACAGCATATGAACACCGGGGAGCTGTTTTTT
>TRBV7-9|NA|NA|TRBJ1-2
CASSFPSDYGYTF
TGTGCCAGCAGCTTTCCATCCGACTATGGCTACACCTTC
>TRBV6-5|NA|few|TRBJ1-1
CASSSRTGNTEAFF
TGTGCCAGCAGCAGCCGGACCGGGAACACTGAAGCTTTCTTT
>TRBV18|NA|few|TRBJ1-1
CASSPPVNTEAFF
TGTGCCAGCTCACCACCAGTGAACACTGAAGCTTTCTTT
>TRBV2|NA|NA|TRBJ2-2
CASRRDITGELFF
TGTGCCAGCAGAAGGGATATCACCGGGGAGCTGTTTTTT
>TRBV30|NA|NA|TRBJ1-4
CAWSRGVEKLFF
TGTGCCTGGAGTAGGGGGGTTGAAAAACTGTTTTTT
>TRBV19|NA|NA|TRBJ2-2
CASSILDTNTGELFF
TGTGCCAGTAGTATTCTGGACACAAACACCGGGGAGCTGTTTTTT
>TRBV4-2|NA|once|TRBJ2-7
CASSQGGTYDSYEQYF
TGTGCCAGCAGCCAAGGGGGGACTTACGACTCCTACGAGCAGTACTTC
>TRBV21-1|NA|few|TRBJ2-5
CASSKEGALQETQYF
TGTGCCAGCAGCAAAGAAGGGGCTCTGCAAGAGACCCAGTACTTC
>TRBV5-4|TRBD2|NA|TRBJ2-7
CASSLGRGGSSYEQYF
TGTGCCAGCAGCTTGGGGCGGGGGGGAAGCTCCTACGAGCAGTACTTC
>TRBV18|NA|NA|TRBJ1-1
CASSPMDNPRGTEAFF
TGTGCCAGCTCACCGATGGACAACCCGAGGGGCACTGAAGCTTTCTTT
>TRBV27|NA|NA|TRBJ2-5
CASSPRGRETQYF
TGTGCCAGCAGTCCCAGGGGTCGGGAGACCCAGTACTTC
>TRBV19|TRBD1|NA|TRBJ1-5
CASTLGTDNQPQHF
TGTGCCAGTACCCTGGGGACAGACAATCAGCCCCAGCATTTT
>TRBV25-1|NA|NA|TRBJ2-1
CASSVYNEQFF
TGTGCCAGCAGTGTCTACAATGAGCAGTTCTTC
>TRBV4-1|NA|NA|TRBJ2-2
CASSQGRGDTGELFF
TGCGCCAGCAGCCAAGGAAGGGGGGACACCGGGGAGCTGTTTTTT